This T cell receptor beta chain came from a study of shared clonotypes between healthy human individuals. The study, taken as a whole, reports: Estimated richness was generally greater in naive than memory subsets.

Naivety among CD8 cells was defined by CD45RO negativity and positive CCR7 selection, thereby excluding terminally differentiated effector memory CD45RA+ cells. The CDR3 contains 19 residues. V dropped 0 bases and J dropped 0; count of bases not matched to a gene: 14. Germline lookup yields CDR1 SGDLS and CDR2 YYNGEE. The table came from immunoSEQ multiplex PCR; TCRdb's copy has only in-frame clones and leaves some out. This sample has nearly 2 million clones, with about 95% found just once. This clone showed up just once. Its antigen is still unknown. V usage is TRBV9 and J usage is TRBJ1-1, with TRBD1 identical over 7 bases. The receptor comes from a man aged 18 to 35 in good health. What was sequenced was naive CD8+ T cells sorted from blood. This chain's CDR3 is CASSVEVWDREEMNTEAFF. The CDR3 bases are TGTGCCAGCAGCGTAGAAGTCTGGGACAGAGAAGAAATGAACACTGAAGCTTTCTTT.